Listed below are T cell receptor beta chains from one sample, sequenced in a study of shared clonotypes between healthy human individuals. The assay was immunoSEQ multiplex PCR, and TCRdb's table has in-frame clones only and misses some. This table holds about 990,000 clones, around three quarters found once. Sequencing was carried out using memory CD4+ T cells from PBMCs. The receptor set was obtained from a man aged 18 to 30 in good health. Some clones in this sample may be carry-over from other donors' samples. Each CDR3 is given with its conserved first and last residue. D genes are given only for firm matches. Size is stated for part of the rows, as once, few or many counts, or as a class when the clone is expanded.

V	J	D	size	CDR3	DNA
TRBV6-6	TRBJ2-1	.	.	CASRLLDGSYNEQFF	TGTGCCAGCAGACTCCTGGACGGTTCCTACAATGAGCAGTTCTTC
TRBV10-3	TRBJ1-2	.	.	CAISESTRNYGYTF	TGTGCCATCAGTGAGTCGACACGGAACTATGGCTACACCTTC
TRBV25-1	TRBJ2-2	.	.	CASSPGTYIGGELFF	TGTGCCAGCAGCCCCGGGACTTACATAGGCGGGGAGCTGTTTTTT
TRBV6-6	TRBJ2-7	.	.	CASSYGGRYEQYF	TGTGCCAGCAGTTACGGGGGAAGGTACGAGCAGTACTTC
TRBV19	TRBJ1-4	TRBD1	once	CASSIQGASKKLFF	TGTGCCAGTAGTATACAGGGGGCATCGAAAAAACTGTTTTTT
TRBV19	TRBJ1-5	.	.	CASSLLGSNQPQHF	TGTGCCAGTAGTCTCCTGGGGAGCAATCAGCCCCAGCATTTT
TRBV6-5	TRBJ1-2	.	.	CASSYSTRGYGYTF	TGTGCCAGCAGTTACTCGACCAGGGGCTATGGCTACACCTTC
TRBV4-3	TRBJ2-1	TRBD2	.	CASSQSGTSGRNEQFF	TGCGCCAGCAGCCAATCGGGGACTAGCGGGAGAAATGAGCAGTTCTTC
TRBV19	TRBJ1-2	.	.	CASSARNYGYTF	TGTGCCAGTAGTGCCAGGAACTATGGCTACACCTTC
TRBV30	TRBJ2-5	.	.	CAWSGVRSQYF	TGTGCCTGGAGTGGCGTGAGATCCCAGTACTTC
TRBV6-1	TRBJ2-3	TRBD2	few	CASSGTSGSDTQYF	TGTGCCAGCAGTGGGACTAGCGGGAGCGATACGCAGTATTTT
TRBV28	TRBJ2-7	TRBD1	.	CASSSPGTGYYEQYF	TGTGCCAGCAGCTCCCCCGGGACAGGGTACTACGAGCAGTACTTC
TRBV6-1	TRBJ1-5	.	.	CASRGAGALSSQHF	TGTGCCAGCAGGGGGGCAGGGGCCCTCTCGTCCCAGCATTTT
TRBV19	TRBJ2-7	TRBD1	.	CASSMPGQGEVQYF	TGTGCCAGTAGTATGCCGGGACAGGGGGAGGTGCAGTACTTC
TRBV10-3	TRBJ1-5	.	.	CAISSGGLNQPQHF	TGTGCCATCAGTTCCGGAGGGCTCAATCAGCCCCAGCATTTT
TRBV19	TRBJ2-5	TRBD1	.	CASSTGTGQETQYF	TGTGCCAGTAGTACCGGGACAGGGCAAGAGACCCAGTACTTC
TRBV29-1	TRBJ2-7	.	.	CSAAIDEQYF	TGCAGCGCGGCGATCGACGAGCAGTACTTC
TRBV18	TRBJ2-3	.	.	CASSPPTGIADTQYF	TGTGCCAGCTCACCTCCGACAGGTATCGCAGATACGCAGTATTTT
TRBV19	TRBJ1-1	.	few	CASSIQGSTEAFF	TGTGCCAGTAGTATCCAGGGGTCGACTGAAGCTTTCTTT
TRBV4-2	TRBJ1-1	.	.	CASSQAGQSNTEAFF	TGTGCCAGCAGCCAAGCGGGACAATCGAACACTGAAGCTTTCTTT
TRBV29-1	TRBJ2-1	.	.	CSAGPRAPTYNEQFF	TGCAGCGCCGGCCCCAGGGCCCCGACCTACAATGAGCAGTTCTTC
TRBV10-3	TRBJ2-3	TRBD2	.	CATIAGGADTQYF	TGTGCCACCATAGCGGGAGGCGCAGATACGCAGTATTTT
TRBV7-3	TRBJ1-1	.	.	CASSFDMNTEAFF	TGTGCCAGCAGCTTTGATATGAACACTGAAGCTTTCTTT
TRBV7-9	TRBJ2-5	TRBD2	few	CASSLRTSGSETQYF	TGTGCCAGCAGCTTGCGGACTAGCGGGAGCGAGACCCAGTACTTC
TRBV28	TRBJ2-7	.	.	CASSVAGGDYEQYF	TGTGCCAGCAGCGTAGCAGGGGGGGACTACGAGCAGTACTTC
TRBV10-3	TRBJ2-3	.	.	CAISDDGVSTDTQYF	TGTGCCATCAGTGATGACGGAGTCAGCACAGATACGCAGTATTTT
TRBV4-2	TRBJ1-5	TRBD1	.	CASSQESDRVLNQPQHF	TGTGCCAGCAGCCAAGAATCGGACAGGGTTTTAAATCAGCCCCAGCATTTT
TRBV7-3	TRBJ2-5	TRBD2	.	CASSPGAAGGHETQYF	TGTGCAAGCAGCCCCGGGGCAGCGGGAGGGCACGAGACCCAGTACTTC
TRBV5-4	TRBJ2-1	.	.	CASRSEGFSSYNEQFF	TGTGCCAGCAGATCTGAGGGATTTAGCTCCTACAATGAGCAGTTCTTC
TRBV5-6	TRBJ2-3	TRBD1	many	CASRTGQGDTQYF	TGTGCCAGCAGGACGGGACAGGGAGATACGCAGTATTTT
TRBV18	TRBJ1-1	TRBD1	.	CASSPDRDRNTEAFF	TGTGCCAGCTCACCAGACCGGGACAGGAACACTGAAGCTTTCTTT
TRBV2	TRBJ2-7	.	.	CASSETRPKRGEQYF	TGTGCCAGCAGTGAAACCAGGCCGAAACGGGGCGAGCAGTACTTC
TRBV5-4	TRBJ1-1	.	.	CASSLGEKGWTFF	TGTGCCAGCAGCTTGGGGGAAAAAGGGTGGACTTTCTTT
TRBV7-9	TRBJ2-7	.	.	CASSLNQGNYEQYF	TGTGCCAGCAGCTTAAACCAGGGGAACTACGAGCAGTACTTC
TRBV7-9	TRBJ2-3	.	.	CASSLYPGSDTQYF	TGTGCCAGCAGCTTATATCCGGGCAGCGATACGCAGTATTTT
TRBV30	TRBJ1-2	.	.	CAWSSNGWAGYTF	TGTGCCTGGAGTAGTAACGGTTGGGCGGGCTACACCTTC
TRBV15	TRBJ2-4	TRBD2	.	CATSKGLAGDLAKNIQYF	TGTGCCACCAGCAAAGGACTAGCGGGAGACCTAGCCAAAAACATTCAGTACTTC
TRBV15	TRBJ1-3	.	.	CATSRRTSSTGNTIYF	TGTGCCACCAGCAGAAGGACGTCGAGCACTGGAAACACCATATATTTT
TRBV2	TRBJ2-3	TRBD2	.	CASSASGRLVADTQYF	TGTGCCAGCAGCGCAAGCGGGAGGCTTGTGGCAGATACGCAGTATTTT
TRBV28	TRBJ2-5	TRBD1	.	CASSLRQGPQETQYF	TGTGCCAGCAGTTTACGACAGGGCCCCCAGGAGACCCAGTACTTC
TRBV5-6	TRBJ2-6	.	.	CASSLLRISGANVLTF	TGTGCCAGCAGCTTGCTGCGAATCTCTGGGGCCAACGTCCTGACTTTC
TRBV4-2	TRBJ2-3	.	.	CASSQEGRITDTQYF	TGTGCCAGCAGCCAAGAGGGCAGGATCACAGATACGCAGTATTTT
TRBV6-5	TRBJ2-7	TRBD2	.	CASSLRGGPSYEQYF	TGTGCCAGCTCGTTACGGGGGGGACCGAGCTACGAGCAGTACTTC
TRBV11-3	TRBJ2-1	TRBD1	.	CASSLGSTGGNEQFF	TGTGCCAGCAGCTTAGGGTCGACAGGGGGGAATGAGCAGTTCTTC
TRBV2	TRBJ1-1	TRBD1	.	CASRRQGAPEAFF	TGTGCCAGCAGAAGACAGGGGGCGCCTGAAGCTTTCTTT
TRBV29-1	TRBJ1-1	.	.	CSVTTPNTEAFF	TGCAGCGTCACGACACCGAACACTGAAGCTTTCTTT
TRBV14	TRBJ1-2	.	.	CASSPPGRDYGYTF	TGTGCCAGCAGCCCCCCCGGCAGGGACTATGGCTACACCTTC
TRBV28	TRBJ1-4	.	few	CASSSRVTVDSYNEKLFF	TGTGCCAGCAGTTCCCGTGTCACCGTAGACAGCTATAATGAAAAACTGTTTTTT
TRBV11-2	TRBJ1-2	TRBD1	.	CASSFTETGTGYTF	TGTGCCAGCAGCTTCACGGAGACAGGGACCGGCTACACCTTC
TRBV29-1	TRBJ2-5	.	.	CSVEEAIGETQYF	TGCAGCGTTGAAGAGGCAATCGGGGAGACCCAGTACTTC
TRBV29-1	TRBJ2-3	.	.	CSVRTDTQYF	TGCAGCGTGCGCACAGATACGCAGTATTTT